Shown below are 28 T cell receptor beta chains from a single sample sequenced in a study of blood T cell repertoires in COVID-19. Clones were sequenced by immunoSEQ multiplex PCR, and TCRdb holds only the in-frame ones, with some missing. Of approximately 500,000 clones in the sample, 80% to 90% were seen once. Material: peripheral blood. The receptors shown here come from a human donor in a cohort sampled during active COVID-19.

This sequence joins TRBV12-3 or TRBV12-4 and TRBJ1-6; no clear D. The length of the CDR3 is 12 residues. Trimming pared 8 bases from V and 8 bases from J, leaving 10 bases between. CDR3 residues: CASRGVYSPLHF. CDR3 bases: TGTGCCAGCCGGGGTGTGTATTCACCCCTCCACTTT.

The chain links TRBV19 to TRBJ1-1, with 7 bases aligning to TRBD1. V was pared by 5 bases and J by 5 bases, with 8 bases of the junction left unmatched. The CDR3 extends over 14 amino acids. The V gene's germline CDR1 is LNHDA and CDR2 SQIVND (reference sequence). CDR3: CASSSGQGETEAFF. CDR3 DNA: TGTGCCAGTAGTTCGGGGCAGGGGGAAACTGAAGCTTTCTTT.

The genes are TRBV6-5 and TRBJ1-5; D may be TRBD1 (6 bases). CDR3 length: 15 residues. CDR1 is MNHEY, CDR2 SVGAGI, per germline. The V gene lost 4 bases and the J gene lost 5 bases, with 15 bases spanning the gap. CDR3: CASSFFTGRDQPQHF. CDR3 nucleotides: TGTGCCAGCAGTTTTTTCACAGGGCGCGATCAGCCCCAGCATTTT.

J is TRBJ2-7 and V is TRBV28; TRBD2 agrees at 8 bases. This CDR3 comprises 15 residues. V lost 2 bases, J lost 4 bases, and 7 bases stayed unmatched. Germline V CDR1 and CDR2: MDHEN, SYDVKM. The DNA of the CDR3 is TGTGCCAGCAGTTTAGGGTCAGCGGGAGATTACGAGCAGTACTTC. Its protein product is CASSLGSAGDYEQYF.

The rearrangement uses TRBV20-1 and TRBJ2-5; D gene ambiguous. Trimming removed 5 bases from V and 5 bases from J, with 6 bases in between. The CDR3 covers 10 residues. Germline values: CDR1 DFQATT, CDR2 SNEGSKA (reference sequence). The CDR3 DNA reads TGCAGTGCTTACGAGGAGACCCAGTACTTC. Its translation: CSAYEETQYF.

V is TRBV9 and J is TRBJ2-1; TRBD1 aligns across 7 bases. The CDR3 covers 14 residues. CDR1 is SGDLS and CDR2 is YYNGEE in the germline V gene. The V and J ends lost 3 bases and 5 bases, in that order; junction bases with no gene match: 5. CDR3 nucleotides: TGTGCCAGCAGCGAAACAGGGGTGAACAATGAGCAGTTCTTC. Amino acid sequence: CASSETGVNNEQFF.

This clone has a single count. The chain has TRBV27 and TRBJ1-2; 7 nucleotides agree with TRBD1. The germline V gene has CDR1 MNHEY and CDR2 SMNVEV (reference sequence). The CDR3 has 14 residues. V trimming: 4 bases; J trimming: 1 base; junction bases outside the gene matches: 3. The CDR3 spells CASSSAGGNYGYTF. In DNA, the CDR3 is TGTGCCAGCAGTTCCGCAGGGGGTAACTATGGCTACACCTTC.

The CDR3 nucleotides read TGTGCCAGCAGCTTAGTTAGGGGCAGAGGGGGAGGCTACACCTTC. Translating gives CASSLVRGRGGGYTF. The chain employs TRBV7-8 and TRBJ1-2, with D maybe TRBD1 (6 bases). The germline V and J ends were trimmed by 1 base and 8 bases, with 17 bases remaining between them. The CDR3 length is 15 residues. CDR1 SGHVS and CDR2 FQNEAQ come from the germline V gene.

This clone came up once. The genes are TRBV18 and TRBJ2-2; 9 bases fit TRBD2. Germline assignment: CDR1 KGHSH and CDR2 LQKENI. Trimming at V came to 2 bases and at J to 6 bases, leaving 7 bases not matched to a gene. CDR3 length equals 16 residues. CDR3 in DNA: TGTGCCAGCTCACCAATGGCTAGCGGGACTGCCGGGGAGCTGTTTTTT. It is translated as CASSPMASGTAGELFF.

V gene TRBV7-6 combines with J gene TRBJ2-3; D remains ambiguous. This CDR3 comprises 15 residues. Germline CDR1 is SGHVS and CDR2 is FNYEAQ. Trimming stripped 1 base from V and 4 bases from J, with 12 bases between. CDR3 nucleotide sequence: TGTGCCAGCAGCTTAGTAGCTAGTTTCGCAGATACGCAGTATTTT. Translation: CASSLVASFADTQYF.

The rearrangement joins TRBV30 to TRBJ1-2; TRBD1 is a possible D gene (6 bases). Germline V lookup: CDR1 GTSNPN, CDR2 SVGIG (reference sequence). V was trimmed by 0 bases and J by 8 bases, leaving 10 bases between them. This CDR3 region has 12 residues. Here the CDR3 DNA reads TGTGCCTGGAGTGTACAGGGTTTGGGCTACACCTTC. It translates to CAWSVQGLGYTF.

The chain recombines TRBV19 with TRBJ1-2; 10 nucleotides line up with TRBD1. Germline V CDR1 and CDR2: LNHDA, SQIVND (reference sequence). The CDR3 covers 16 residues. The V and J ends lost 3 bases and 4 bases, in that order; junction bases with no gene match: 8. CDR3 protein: CASSMGQGPRAYGYTF. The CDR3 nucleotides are TGTGCCAGTAGTATGGGACAGGGGCCCAGGGCCTATGGCTACACCTTC.

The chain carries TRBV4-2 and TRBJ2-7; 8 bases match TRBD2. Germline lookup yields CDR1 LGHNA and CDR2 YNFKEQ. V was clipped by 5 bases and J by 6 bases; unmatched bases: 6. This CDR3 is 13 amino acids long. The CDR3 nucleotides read TGTGCCAGCAGCGTCAGCGGGAGTGGCGAGCAGTACTTC. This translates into CASSVSGSGEQYF.

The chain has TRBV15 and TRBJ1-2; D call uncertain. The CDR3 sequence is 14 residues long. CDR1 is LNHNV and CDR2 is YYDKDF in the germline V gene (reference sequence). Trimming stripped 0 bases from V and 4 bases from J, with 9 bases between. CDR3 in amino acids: CATSRDGEGYGYTF. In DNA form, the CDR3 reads TGTGCCACCAGCAGAGATGGTGAGGGCTATGGCTACACCTTC.

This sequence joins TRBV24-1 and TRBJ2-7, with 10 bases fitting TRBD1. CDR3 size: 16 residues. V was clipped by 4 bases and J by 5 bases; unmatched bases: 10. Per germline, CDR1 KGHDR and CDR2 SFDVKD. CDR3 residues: CATSDPSGTGADEQYF. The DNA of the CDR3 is TGTGCCACCAGTGACCCATCCGGGACAGGGGCAGACGAGCAGTACTTC.

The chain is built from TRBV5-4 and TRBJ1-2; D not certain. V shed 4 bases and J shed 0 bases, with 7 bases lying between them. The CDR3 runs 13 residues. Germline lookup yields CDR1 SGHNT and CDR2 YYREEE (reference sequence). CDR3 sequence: CASSTETNYGYTF. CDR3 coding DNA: TGTGCCAGCAGCACGGAGACTAACTATGGCTACACCTTC.

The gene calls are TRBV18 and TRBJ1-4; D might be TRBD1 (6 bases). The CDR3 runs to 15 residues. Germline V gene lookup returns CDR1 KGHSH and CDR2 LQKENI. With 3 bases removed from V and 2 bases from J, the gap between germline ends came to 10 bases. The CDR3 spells CASSPQGSTNEKLFF. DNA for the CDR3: TGTGCCAGCTCACCCCAGGGGTCCACTAATGAAAAACTGTTTTTT.

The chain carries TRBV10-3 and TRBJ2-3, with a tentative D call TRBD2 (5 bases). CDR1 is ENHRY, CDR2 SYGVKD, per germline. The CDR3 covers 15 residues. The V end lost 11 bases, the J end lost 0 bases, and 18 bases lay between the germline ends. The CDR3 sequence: CAGSGGRGSTDTQYF. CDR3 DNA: TGTGCCGGCAGCGGAGGACGAGGTAGCACAGATACGCAGTATTTT.

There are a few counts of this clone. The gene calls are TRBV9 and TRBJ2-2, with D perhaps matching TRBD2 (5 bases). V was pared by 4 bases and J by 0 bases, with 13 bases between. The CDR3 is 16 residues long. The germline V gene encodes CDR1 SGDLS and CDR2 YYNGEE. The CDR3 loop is CASSPSLAANTGELFF. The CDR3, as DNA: TGTGCCAGCAGCCCTTCCCTAGCAGCGAACACCGGGGAGCTGTTTTTT.

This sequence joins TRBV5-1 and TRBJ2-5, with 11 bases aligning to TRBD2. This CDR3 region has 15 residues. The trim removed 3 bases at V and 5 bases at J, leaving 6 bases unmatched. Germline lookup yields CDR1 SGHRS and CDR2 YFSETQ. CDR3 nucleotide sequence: TGCGCCAGCAGCTATAGCGGGAGGGCCGGCGAGACCCAGTACTTC. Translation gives CASSYSGRAGETQYF.

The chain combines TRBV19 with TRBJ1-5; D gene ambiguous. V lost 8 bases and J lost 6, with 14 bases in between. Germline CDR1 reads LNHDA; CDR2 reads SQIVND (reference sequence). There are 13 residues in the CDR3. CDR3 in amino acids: CASSGGRSQPQHF. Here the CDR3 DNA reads TGTGCCAGTTCGGGAGGTCGAAGTCAGCCCCAGCATTTT.

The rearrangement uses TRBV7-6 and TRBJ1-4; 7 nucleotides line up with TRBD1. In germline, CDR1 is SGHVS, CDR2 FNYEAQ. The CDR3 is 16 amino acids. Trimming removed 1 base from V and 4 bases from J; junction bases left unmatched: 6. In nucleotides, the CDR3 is TGTGCCAGCAGCTTAGGGACAGGCTACAATAATGAAAAACTGTTTTTT. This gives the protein CASSLGTGYNNEKLFF.

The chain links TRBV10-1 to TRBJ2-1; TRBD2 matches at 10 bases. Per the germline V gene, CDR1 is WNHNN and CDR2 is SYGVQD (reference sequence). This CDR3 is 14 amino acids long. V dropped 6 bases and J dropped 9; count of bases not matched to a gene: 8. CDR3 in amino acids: CASRRLAGEGEQFF. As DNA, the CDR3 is TGCGCCAGCAGGCGCCTAGCGGGAGAGGGTGAGCAGTTCTTC.

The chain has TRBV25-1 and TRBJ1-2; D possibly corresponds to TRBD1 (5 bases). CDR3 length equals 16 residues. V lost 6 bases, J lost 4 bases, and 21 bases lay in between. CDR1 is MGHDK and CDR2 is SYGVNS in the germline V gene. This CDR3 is CASSHGSPGLGYGYTF. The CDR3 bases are TGTGCCAGCAGCCACGGATCCCCAGGGTTAGGCTATGGCTACACCTTC.

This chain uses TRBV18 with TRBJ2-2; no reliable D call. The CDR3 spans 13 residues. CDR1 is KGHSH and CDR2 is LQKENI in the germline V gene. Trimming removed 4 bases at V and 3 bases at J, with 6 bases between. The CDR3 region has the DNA TGTGCCAGCTCACGTTCGGACACCGGGGAGCTGTTTTTT. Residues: CASSRSDTGELFF.

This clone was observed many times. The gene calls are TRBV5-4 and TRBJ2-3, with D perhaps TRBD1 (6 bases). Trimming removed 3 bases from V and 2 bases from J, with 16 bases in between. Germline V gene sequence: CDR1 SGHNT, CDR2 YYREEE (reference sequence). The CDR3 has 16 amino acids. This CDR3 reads CASSSGVGPLTDTQYF. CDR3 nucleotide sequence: TGTGCCAGCAGCTCAGGGGTCGGACCCCTCACAGATACGCAGTATTTT.

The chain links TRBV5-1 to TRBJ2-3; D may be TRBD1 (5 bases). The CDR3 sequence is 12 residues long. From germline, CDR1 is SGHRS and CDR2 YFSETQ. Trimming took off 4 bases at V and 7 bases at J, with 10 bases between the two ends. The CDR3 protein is CASSQTDNTQYF. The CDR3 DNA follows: TGCGCCAGCAGCCAGACAGACAATACGCAGTATTTT.

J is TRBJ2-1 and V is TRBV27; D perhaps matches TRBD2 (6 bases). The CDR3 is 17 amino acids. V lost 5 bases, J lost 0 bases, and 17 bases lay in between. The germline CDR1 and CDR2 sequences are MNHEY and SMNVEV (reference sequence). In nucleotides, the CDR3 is TGTGCCAGCAGTCCCCAGGGACTTGCCAGCTCCTACAATGAGCAGTTCTTC. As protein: CASSPQGLASSYNEQFF.